The entry below gives a single T cell receptor beta chain sequence along with its context. Its specificity is unknown. Using its own MiXCR run on the 5' RACE reads, TCRdb lists one record per CDR3 protein. This sample has about 90,000 distinct CDR3 sequences, with less than 15% found just once. This record comes from a study of T-cell memory formation after mild COVID-19. Findings and limits, study-wide: A balance of CD4 and CD8 characterized clones contracting day 15 to 85, whereas later expanders leaned CD4+. Shrinking CD4+ clones resided mostly in CM and EM, and CD8+ ones in EMRA.

Trimming took 1 base from V and 2 from J, leaving 7 bases between them. The CDR3 loop spans 14 amino acids. The germline V gene has CDR1 MGHRA and CDR2 YSYEKL. Sequencing was carried out using PBMCs or a T cell subset sorted from them (not recorded which). The V gene is TRBV4-1, the J gene TRBJ2-3; D not certain. The TCR was taken from an adult woman who had mild COVID-19 (a few samples of this study predate the infection). Cell type and time point are not known. In nucleotides, the CDR3 is TGCGCCAGCAGCCAAGGGTCCTCCACAGATACGCAGTATTTT. Translation gives CASSQGSSTDTQYF.